Below are 26 T cell receptor beta chains sequenced from a single sample in a study of cytomegalovirus exposure and HLA in healthy donors. Both 60 Vbeta primers and 13 Jbeta primers went into the PCR. The method was immunoSEQ multiplex PCR; TCRdb's version includes in-frame clones alone and lacks a portion of them. The table has hundreds of thousands of clones, approximately 85% seen once; the top ten hold 0.24%. Input material: PBMCs. The receptor source for this set is a girl aged 2 to 10 in good health and CMV-seronegative.

This clone has a handful of counts. This chain uses TRBV6-5 with TRBJ1-2, with no clear D. Germline loops: CDR1 MNHEY, CDR2 SVGAGI. The CDR3 has 14 residues. V was pared by 5 bases and J by 3 bases, with 13 bases between. CDR3 loop: CASSKDEVDYGYTF. For the CDR3, the DNA is TGTGCCAGCAGTAAAGACGAGGTCGACTATGGCTACACCTTC.

The rearrangement joins TRBV19 to TRBJ1-5; D possibly corresponds to TRBD1 (6 bases). V was cut by 6 bases and J by 0 bases, with 15 bases left in between. This CDR3 has 16 amino acids. Per germline, CDR1 LNHDA and CDR2 SQIVND (reference sequence). The CDR3, as DNA: TGTGCCAGTAGGGCCCGGGACACCCATAGCAATCAGCCCCAGCATTTT. Translated: CASRARDTHSNQPQHF.

The V call is TRBV4-1, the J call TRBJ1-4; TRBD1 is a possible D gene (5 bases). The V gene lost 2 bases and the J gene lost 4 bases, with 8 bases spanning the gap. In germline, CDR1 is MGHRA, CDR2 YSYEKL. The CDR3 contains 14 residues. CDR3 protein: CASSQPGLNEKLFF. The CDR3 nucleotides read TGCGCCAGCAGCCAACCGGGACTTAATGAAAAACTGTTTTTT.

The rearrangement uses TRBV27 and TRBJ2-3, with TRBD1 identical over 7 bases. The germline gives CDR1 MNHEY, CDR2 SMNVEV (reference sequence). The trim removed 5 bases at V and 9 bases at J, leaving 14 bases unmatched. CDR3 length: 15 amino acids. The CDR3 region has the DNA TGTGCCAGCAGTCCTCCGGGACAGAAGGATTCAACGCAGTATTTT. As protein: CASSPPGQKDSTQYF.

CDR3 in DNA: TGCAGCGCCGGGAAGGGACAGTTCACTGAAGCTTTCTTT. Translating it yields CSAGKGQFTEAFF. The chain has TRBV29-1 and TRBJ1-1, with 7 bases aligning to TRBD1. The CDR3 has 13 amino acids. Per the germline V gene, CDR1 is SQVTM and CDR2 is ANQGSEA. V lost 7 bases, J lost 4 bases, and 9 bases stayed unmatched. The full variable domain, in which reference TRBV29-1 and TRBJ1-1 provide the parts outside the CDR3, is SAVISQKPSRDICQRGTSLTIQCQVDSQVTMMFWYRQQPGQSLTLIATANQGSEATYESGFVIDKFPISRPNLTFSTLTVSNMSPEDSSIYLCSAGKGQFTEAFFGQGTRLTVV.

V usage is TRBV15 and J usage is TRBJ2-1; perhaps TRBD1 as D (6 bases). V was clipped by 1 base and J by 5 bases, with 12 bases between them. The CDR3 contains 15 residues. Germline loops: CDR1 LNHNV, CDR2 YYDKDF (reference sequence). CDR3 in amino acids: CATSRVPGADNEQFF. CDR3 in DNA: TGTGCCACCAGCAGAGTCCCAGGGGCGGACAATGAGCAGTTCTTC.

This chain uses TRBV18 with TRBJ1-2, with TRBD1 as a possible D gene (5 bases). Germline V gene lookup returns CDR1 KGHSH and CDR2 LQKENI. CDR3 length equals 15 residues. The germline V and J ends were trimmed by 0 bases and 3 bases, with 11 bases remaining between them. The CDR3 region has the DNA TGTGCCAGCTCACCACCCGGACAAGTTCACTATGGCTACACCTTC. It translates to CASSPPGQVHYGYTF.

The chain employs TRBV12-5 and TRBJ1-2; maybe TRBD1 (6 bases). Germline-derived CDR1 and CDR2 are LGHNT and FRNRAP. The CDR3 runs 17 residues. V was trimmed by 3 bases and J by 4 bases, leaving 21 bases between them. CDR3 in amino acids: CASGFGTGSFLGYGYTF. CDR3 in DNA: TGTGCTAGTGGTTTCGGTACAGGGTCGTTTTTGGGCTATGGCTACACCTTC.

V and J are TRBV5-1 and TRBJ1-2; TRBD1 matches at 8 bases. The CDR3 consists of 16 residues. CDR1 and CDR2 from the germline V gene are SGHRS and YFSETQ. J lost 6 bases, V lost 4 bases, and 14 bases had no gene match. CDR3 DNA: TGCGCCAGCAGCCCTGGGACAGGCTCTCTTTTCGATGGCTACACCTTC. Its translation: CASSPGTGSLFDGYTF.

The chain has TRBV27 and TRBJ2-7; 8 bases fit TRBD1. This CDR3 region has 15 residues. The V segment lost 5 bases and the J segment 3 bases; nucleotides outside the gene matches: 9. CDR1 is MNHEY and CDR2 is SMNVEV in the germline V gene (reference sequence). The CDR3 region has the DNA TGTGCCAGCAGTCCTTCCGGGACAGGTAACTACGAGCAGTACTTC. Translation gives CASSPSGTGNYEQYF.

The chain uses TRBV10-1 and TRBJ2-2; 11 bases fit TRBD1. After removal of 4 bases from V and 2 bases from J, the junction contained 3 bases not matched to a gene. The CDR3 consists of 16 residues. Looked up from germline, CDR1 is WNHNN and CDR2 is SYGVQD (reference sequence). The CDR3 loop is CASSAGTGGNTGELFF. In nucleotides, the CDR3 is TGCGCCAGCAGTGCCGGGACAGGGGGTAACACCGGGGAGCTGTTTTTT.

The J gene is TRBJ1-2, the V gene TRBV14; 7 bases are a match to TRBD1. V shed 6 bases and J 5 bases; nucleotides not matched to a gene: 6. The CDR3 has 13 residues. Per germline, CDR1 SGHDN and CDR2 FVKESK. The CDR3 loop reads CASSFARGYGYTF. Here the CDR3 DNA reads TGTGCCAGCAGTTTCGCCAGGGGGTATGGCTACACCTTC. The full variable domain, with the rest looked up from reference TRBV14 and TRBJ1-2, is EAGVTQFPSHSVIEKGQTVTLRCDPISGHDNLYWYRRVMGKEIKFLLHFVKESKQDESGMPNNRFLAERTGGTYSTLKVQPAELEDSGVYFCASSFARGYGYTFGSGTRLTVV.

The genes are TRBV5-1 and TRBJ1-2; D perhaps matches TRBD1 (5 bases). The CDR3 spans 14 residues. The ends were cut back, 4 bases at V and 0 bases at J, with 10 bases in the middle. Germline loops: CDR1 SGHRS, CDR2 YFSETQ. CDR3 residues: CASSAVGANYGYTF. The CDR3 region has the DNA TGCGCCAGCAGCGCTGTAGGGGCTAACTATGGCTACACCTTC.

The J gene is TRBJ2-7, the V gene TRBV28; 8 positions match TRBD1. The length of the CDR3 is 15 residues. CDR1 and CDR2 (germline): MDHEN, SYDVKM. V trimming: 6 bases; J trimming: 2 bases; junction bases outside the gene matches: 9. The CDR3 DNA follows: TGTGCCAGCAGGGTGCTAGGGACAGGAGCCTACGAGCAGTACTTC. This gives the protein CASRVLGTGAYEQYF.

J is TRBJ1-1 and V is TRBV27, with TRBD1 matching 11 bases. V shed 10 bases and J 0 bases; nucleotides not matched to a gene: 4. The germline V gene encodes CDR1 MNHEY and CDR2 SMNVEV (reference sequence). The CDR3 loop spans 14 amino acids. The CDR3 region has the DNA TGTGCCACCCGGGACAGGGGGATGAACACTGAAGCTTTCTTT. Its translation: CATRDRGMNTEAFF.

The chain carries TRBV6-5 and TRBJ1-3; 7 bases match TRBD1. There are 15 residues in the CDR3. V dropped 6 bases and J dropped 4; count of bases not matched to a gene: 9. Germline CDR1 is MNHEY and CDR2 is SVGAGI. The DNA of the CDR3 is TGTGCCAGCAGCCCCGACAGGGTAGCAGGAAACACCATATATTTT. Protein product: CASSPDRVAGNTIYF.

V is TRBV11-2 and J is TRBJ2-5, with D possibly being TRBD1 (5 bases). The CDR3 is 15 residues long. Trimming stripped 4 bases from V and 7 bases from J, with 19 bases between. Per germline, CDR1 SGHAT and CDR2 FQNNGV. The CDR3 DNA reads as TGTGCCAGCAGCTCCAGGACAACTAATTCGCGGACCCAGTACTTC. Encoded protein: CASSSRTTNSRTQYF.

This chain links TRBV5-1 with TRBJ2-7, with 9 bases fitting TRBD2. The CDR3 spans 14 residues. Germline loops: CDR1 SGHRS, CDR2 YFSETQ. Trimming at V came to 6 bases and at J to 4 bases, leaving 8 bases not matched to a gene. In DNA, the CDR3 is TGCGCCAGCAATGCGGGAGGGGATAAATACGAGCAGTACTTC. Its protein product is CASNAGGDKYEQYF.

The chain uses TRBV5-5 and TRBJ2-5; tentative D call: TRBD2 (5 bases). This CDR3 contains 13 residues. Trimming removed 2 bases from V and 9 bases from J, with 14 bases in between. Germline V gene data show CDR1 as SGHKS and CDR2 as YYEKEE (reference sequence). CDR3 residues: CASSFGPYGAQYF. The CDR3 bases are TGTGCCAGCAGCTTCGGCCCGTACGGGGCCCAGTACTTC.

This clone was detected a few times. The V gene is TRBV5-6, the J gene TRBJ2-7; tentative D call: TRBD2 (6 bases). Germline CDR1 is SGHDT and CDR2 is YYEEEE. This CDR3 is 14 amino acids long. V dropped 1 base and J dropped 0 bases, with 8 bases sitting between them. The DNA of the CDR3 is TGTGCCAGCAGCTTGATCGGGAGCTCCTACGAGCAGTACTTC. Its protein is CASSLIGSSYEQYF.

V and J are TRBV30 and TRBJ2-4, with a weak D call TRBD1 (6 bases). Trimming removed 5 bases at V and 2 bases at J, with 16 bases between. Germline V lookup: CDR1 GTSNPN, CDR2 SVGIG (reference sequence). This CDR3 is built from 15 residues. The CDR3, as DNA: TGTGCCTGGGCTCGACCCGGACAGACCAAAAACATTCAGTACTTC. Residues: CAWARPGQTKNIQYF.

The J gene is TRBJ1-2, the V gene TRBV25-1; 7 bases fit TRBD1. J was trimmed by 3 bases and V by 6 bases; bases with no gene match: 10. There are 15 residues in the CDR3. Germline CDR1 reads MGHDK; CDR2 reads SYGVNS. The CDR3 here is CASRPETGPYYGYTF. The CDR3 bases are TGTGCCAGCAGACCCGAGACAGGGCCCTACTATGGCTACACCTTC.

The chain couples TRBV5-1 to TRBJ2-1; TRBD2 matches 9 bases. V trimming: 1 base; J trimming: 8 bases; junction bases outside the gene matches: 7. CDR1 is SGHRS and CDR2 is YFSETQ in the germline V gene. CDR3 size: 15 residues. The CDR3 here is CASSLMASGNDEQFF. DNA of the CDR3: TGCGCCAGCAGCTTGATGGCTAGCGGGAATGATGAGCAGTTCTTC.

The chain links TRBV19 to TRBJ1-5, with D perhaps TRBD1 (5 bases). The CDR3 contains 14 residues. Germline V gene data show CDR1 as LNHDA and CDR2 as SQIVND (reference sequence). V lost 4 bases, J lost 5 bases, and 12 bases lay in between. CDR3 bases: TGTGCCAGTAGTACAATGACAGTGGATCAGCCCCAGCATTTT. Amino acid sequence: CASSTMTVDQPQHF.

The chain is built from TRBV7-9 and TRBJ2-7; TRBD2 matches at 10 bases. Per the germline V gene, CDR1 is SEHNR and CDR2 is FQNEAQ (reference sequence). This CDR3 is 15 amino acids long. Losses at the gene ends were 1 base for V and 1 base for J; bases not matched to a gene: 1. Written as DNA, the CDR3 is TGTGCCAGCAGCTTAGGGACTAGCGGATCCTACGAGCAGTACTTC. It codes for CASSLGTSGSYEQYF.

The chain carries TRBV7-9 and TRBJ2-1, with 10 bases identical to TRBD2. This CDR3 comprises 15 residues. Germline CDR1 and CDR2: SEHNR and FQNEAQ (reference sequence). The V segment lost 2 bases and the J segment 8 bases; nucleotides outside the gene matches: 6. CDR3 in amino acids: CASSLYSGRRHEQFF. The CDR3 DNA reads TGTGCCAGCAGCTTATATAGCGGGAGGCGCCATGAGCAGTTCTTC.